This passage covers 21 T cell receptor beta chains from one sample sequenced in a study of CD8+ T cells in alopecia areata. Investigators isolated RNA and reverse transcribed it into cDNA to act as the sequencing template. Profiling relied on immunoSEQ multiplex PCR, and the TCRdb table lists in-frame clones only, not all of them. Of approximately 100,000 clones listed, around two fifths are singletons. Sequencing used CD4+ T cells sorted from blood. These receptor sequences come from a human donor with alopecia areata.

The chain carries TRBV29-1 and TRBJ2-2; 8 bases align to TRBD2. Trimming took 3 bases from V and 6 from J; bases not matched to a gene: 6. This CDR3 is 14 amino acids long. The germline CDR1 and CDR2 sequences are SQVTM and ANQGSEA. The CDR3 here is CSVDSTSASGELFF. The CDR3 DNA is TGCAGCGTTGATTCGACTAGCGCGTCCGGGGAGCTGTTTTTT.

The chain combines TRBV27 with TRBJ2-1, with D hard to call. The germline V gene encodes CDR1 MNHEY and CDR2 SMNVEV (reference sequence). The CDR3 is made up of 13 amino acids. V shed 6 bases and J shed 6 bases, with 12 bases lying between them. CDR3 sequence (DNA): TGTGCCAGCAGCCTTTACTTCAGCAATGAGCAGTTCTTC. This sequence encodes CASSLYFSNEQFF.

This rearrangement joins TRBV30 to TRBJ1-6; D gene ambiguous. The germline V gene encodes CDR1 GTSNPN and CDR2 SVGIG (reference sequence). The CDR3 length is 15 residues. V was clipped by 7 bases and J by 5 bases, with 18 bases between them. The chain's CDR3 is CASDRNGPDNSPLHF. The DNA of the CDR3 is TGTGCCTCGGATAGGAACGGACCGGATAATTCACCCCTCCACTTT.

This chain links TRBV20-1 with TRBJ2-7, with a weak D call TRBD1 (6 bases). V was cut by 5 bases and J by 4 bases, with 9 bases left in between. Germline V gene lookup returns CDR1 DFQATT and CDR2 SNEGSKA (reference sequence). This CDR3 has 11 amino acids. The chain's CDR3 is CSAQGKYEQYF. The CDR3, as DNA: TGCAGTGCTCAGGGGAAGTACGAGCAGTACTTC.

This sequence joins TRBV6-5 and TRBJ2-7; D is perhaps TRBD1 or TRBD2 (5 bases each). Germline V lookup: CDR1 MNHEY, CDR2 SVGAGI. The CDR3 has 13 amino acids. V was cut by 2 bases and J by 6 bases, with 11 bases left in between. This chain's CDR3 is CASSYPGRAEQYF. The CDR3 DNA sequence: TGTGCCAGCAGTTACCCAGGGCGGGCCGAGCAGTACTTC.

The rearrangement uses TRBV4-3 and TRBJ2-6; no definite D call. Trimming shortened V by 0 bases and J by 0 bases, and 9 bases separated the two germline ends. This CDR3 is built from 17 residues. CDR1 LGHNA and CDR2 YSLEER come from the germline V gene. The CDR3 spells CASSQDPSYSGANVLTF. The DNA of the CDR3 is TGCGCCAGCAGCCAAGACCCGAGCTACTCTGGGGCCAACGTCCTGACTTTC.

This clone was counted a few times. The V gene is TRBV15, the J gene TRBJ2-7, with TRBD1 matching 7 bases. CDR1 LNHNV and CDR2 YYDKDF come from the germline V gene (reference sequence). The junction had 4 bases not matched to a gene; V was cut back by 0 bases and J by 2 bases. The CDR3 is 15 amino acids. CDR3 sequence reads: CATSRETGFTYEQYF. The CDR3 DNA follows: TGTGCCACCAGCAGAGAGACAGGGTTTACCTACGAGCAGTACTTC.

The J gene is TRBJ2-1, the V gene TRBV2, with D tentatively TRBD1 (5 bases). V dropped 4 bases and J dropped 6 bases, with 13 bases sitting between them. The CDR3 sequence is 14 residues long. From germline, CDR1 is SNHLY and CDR2 FYNNEI. CDR3 sequence reads: CASSVSGMSNEQFF. CDR3 DNA sequence: TGTGCCAGCAGTGTATCAGGGATGAGCAATGAGCAGTTCTTC.

V is TRBV4-3 and J is TRBJ2-1; 10 bases line up with TRBD1. Germline trimming cut 1 base from V and 9 bases from J; bases unmatched to any gene: 9. There are 16 residues in the CDR3. Germline CDR1 LGHNA, CDR2 YSLEER. The CDR3 reads CASSQGRGQGWSEQFF. CDR3 bases: TGCGCCAGCAGCCAAGGTCGGGGACAGGGGTGGAGTGAGCAGTTCTTC.

This clone was seen a single time. The chain has TRBV5-4 and TRBJ1-6; D remains unclear. The CDR3 runs 14 residues. Germline V gene data show CDR1 as SGHNT and CDR2 as YYREEE (reference sequence). Trimming shortened V by 4 bases and J by 10 bases, and 15 bases separated the two germline ends. CDR3 DNA: TGTGCCAGCAGCCGTTTGGGTGCGGGATCACCCCTCCACTTT. Translation: CASSRLGAGSPLHF.

This clone was detected only once. This rearrangement joins TRBV30 to TRBJ2-5; 10 positions match TRBD2. CDR1 is GTSNPN, CDR2 SVGIG, per germline (reference sequence). V was clipped by 2 bases and J by 13 bases; unmatched bases: 4. CDR3 size: 11 residues. CDR3 sequence (DNA): TGTGCCTGGAGTAGCGGGGGGGCAACGTACTTC. It encodes CAWSSGGATYF.

The genes are TRBV30 and TRBJ2-5, with 8 bases lining up with TRBD1. The CDR3 has 11 residues. CDR1 GTSNPN and CDR2 SVGIG come from the germline V gene (reference sequence). J was trimmed by 5 bases and V by 6 bases; bases with no gene match: 2. CDR3 protein: CACNRGETQYF. CDR3 nucleotide sequence: TGTGCCTGCAACAGGGGGGAGACCCAGTACTTC.

This clone was counted a few times. This rearrangement joins TRBV29-1 to TRBJ2-3; TRBD2 agrees at 15 bases. This CDR3 has 15 residues. Germline assignment: CDR1 SQVTM and CDR2 ANQGSEA. The trim removed 7 bases at V and 3 bases at J, leaving 5 bases unmatched. CDR3 nucleotide sequence: TGCAGCGGGGGACTAGCGGGAGGTGGGACAGATACGCAGTATTTT. Its protein is CSGGLAGGGTDTQYF.

This clone was seen more than once but under ten times. The chain has TRBV29-1 and TRBJ1-1; D not certain. CDR3 size: 12 residues. The germline CDR1 and CDR2 sequences are SQVTM and ANQGSEA. The germline V and J ends were trimmed by 3 bases and 0 bases, with 5 bases remaining between them. In nucleotides, the CDR3 is TGCAGCGTTGATGGACTGAACACTGAAGCTTTCTTT. Translating gives CSVDGLNTEAFF. Together with reference TRBV29-1 and TRBJ1-1, the CDR3 gives the full variable domain: SAVISQKPSRDICQRGTSLTIQCQVDSQVTMMFWYRQQPGQSLTLIATANQGSEATYESGFVIDKFPISRPNLTFSTLTVSNMSPEDSSIYLCSVDGLNTEAFFGQGTRLTVV.

The chain combines TRBV5-1 with TRBJ2-7, with D perhaps matching TRBD2 (5 bases). The CDR3 sequence is 15 residues long. CDR1 is SGHRS, CDR2 YFSETQ, per germline. V was clipped by 0 bases and J by 3 bases, with 13 bases between them. The CDR3 spells CASSLVAGSGYEQYF. CDR3 nucleotide sequence: TGCGCCAGCAGCTTGGTGGCGGGCAGCGGCTACGAGCAGTACTTC.

This clone was counted between two and nine times. This chain joins TRBV2 and TRBJ2-3, with TRBD2 matching over 8 bases. Germline CDR1 SNHLY, CDR2 FYNNEI. The CDR3 consists of 15 residues. The V gene end was trimmed by 6 bases and the J gene end by 2 bases; junction bases not matched to a gene: 7. This CDR3 is CASRELAAYTDTQYF. DNA for the CDR3: TGTGCCAGCAGAGAACTAGCGGCTTACACAGATACGCAGTATTTT.

This clone was seen only a few times. The gene calls are TRBV29-1 and TRBJ1-1; D perhaps matches TRBD1 (6 bases). CDR3 length equals 13 residues. The germline V gene encodes CDR1 SQVTM and CDR2 ANQGSEA. V lost 5 bases and J lost 0, with 10 bases in between. CDR3 DNA: TGCAGCGTTCAGGGGCAAATGAACACTGAAGCTTTCTTT. Protein: CSVQGQMNTEAFF.

Only a few counts were recorded for this clone. The gene calls are TRBV7-9 and TRBJ1-1; weak D call: TRBD1 (5 bases). V was trimmed by 2 bases and J by 5 bases, leaving 12 bases between them. CDR3 size: 14 residues. Germline values: CDR1 SEHNR, CDR2 FQNEAQ (reference sequence). CDR3 in amino acids: CASSLMRGMTEAFF. The DNA of the CDR3 is TGTGCCAGCAGCTTAATGAGGGGTATGACTGAAGCTTTCTTT.

CDR3: CSVVSGQGITGYTF. Written as DNA, the CDR3 is TGCAGCGTTGTCTCGGGACAGGGAATTACTGGCTACACCTTC. The gene calls are TRBV29-1 and TRBJ1-2; 9 positions agree with TRBD1. Germline trimming cut 4 bases from V and 7 bases from J; bases unmatched to any gene: 10. The germline CDR1 and CDR2 sequences are SQVTM and ANQGSEA. CDR3 size: 14 residues.

This clone turned up a few times. One end of the junction varies from germline; a read error may be responsible. This rearrangement joins TRBV29-1 to TRBJ2-1; the D is unclear. This CDR3 has 14 residues. Germline V lookup: CDR1 SQVTM, CDR2 ANQGSEA. CDR3 coding DNA: TGCAGCGTGGAAGAGAAGAGAACCTACAATGAGCAGTTCTTC. Protein sequence: CSVEEKRTYNEQFF.

There are a few counts of this clone. CDR3 residues: CASSSRTDGYTF. The CDR3 DNA reads as TGTGCCAGCAGCTCCAGGACGGACGGCTACACCTTC. The chain carries TRBV11-3 and TRBJ1-2; D is undetermined. The ends were cut back, 4 bases at V and 8 bases at J, with 11 bases in the middle. The V gene's germline CDR1 is SGHNT and CDR2 YENEEA. The length of the CDR3 is 12 residues.